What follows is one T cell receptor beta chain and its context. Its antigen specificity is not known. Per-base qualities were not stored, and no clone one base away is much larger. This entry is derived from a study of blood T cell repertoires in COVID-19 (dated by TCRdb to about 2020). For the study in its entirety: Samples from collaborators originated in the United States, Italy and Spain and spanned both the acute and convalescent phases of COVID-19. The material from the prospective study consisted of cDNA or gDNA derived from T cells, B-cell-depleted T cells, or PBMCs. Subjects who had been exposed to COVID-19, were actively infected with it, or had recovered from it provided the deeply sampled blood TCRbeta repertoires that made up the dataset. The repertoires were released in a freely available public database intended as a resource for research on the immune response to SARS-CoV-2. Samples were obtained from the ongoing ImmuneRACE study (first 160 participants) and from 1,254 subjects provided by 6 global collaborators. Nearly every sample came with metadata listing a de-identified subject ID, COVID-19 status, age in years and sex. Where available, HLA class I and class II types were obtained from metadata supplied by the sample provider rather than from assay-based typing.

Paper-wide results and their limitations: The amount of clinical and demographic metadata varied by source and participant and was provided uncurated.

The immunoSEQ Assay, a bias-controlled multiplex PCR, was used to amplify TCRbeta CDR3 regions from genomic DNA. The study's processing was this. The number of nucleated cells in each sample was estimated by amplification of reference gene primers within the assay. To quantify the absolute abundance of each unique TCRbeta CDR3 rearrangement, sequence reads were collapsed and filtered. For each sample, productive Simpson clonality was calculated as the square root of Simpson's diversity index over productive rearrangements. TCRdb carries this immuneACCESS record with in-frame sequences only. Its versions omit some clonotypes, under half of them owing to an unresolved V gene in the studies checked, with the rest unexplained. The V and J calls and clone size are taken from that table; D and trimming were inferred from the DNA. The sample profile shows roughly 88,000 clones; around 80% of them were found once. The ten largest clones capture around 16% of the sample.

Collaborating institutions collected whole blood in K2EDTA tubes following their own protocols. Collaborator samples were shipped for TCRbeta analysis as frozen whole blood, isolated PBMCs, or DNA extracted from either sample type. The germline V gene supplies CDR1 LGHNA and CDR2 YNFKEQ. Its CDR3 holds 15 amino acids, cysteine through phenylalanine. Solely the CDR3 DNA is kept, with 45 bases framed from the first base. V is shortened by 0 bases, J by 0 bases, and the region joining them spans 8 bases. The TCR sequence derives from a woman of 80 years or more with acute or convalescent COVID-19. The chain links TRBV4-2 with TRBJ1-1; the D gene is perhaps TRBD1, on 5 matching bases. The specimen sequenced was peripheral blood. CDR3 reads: CASSQDQGMNTEAFF. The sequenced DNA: TGTGCCAGCAGCCAAGATCAGGGTATGAACACTGAAGCTTTCTTT.